This entry concerns a single TCR beta chain. Its antigen is unidentified. Time point here: cycle 4 day 1 (C4D1), after 5 to 7 weeks of nivolumab. All patients experienced relapse after autologous stem cell transplantation, and brentuximab vedotin exposure was variable. TCRdb's copy holds only in-frame clones and misses some; the assay was immunoSEQ multiplex PCR. The sample includes 75,000 to 95,000 clones, 83% seen only once; the top ten take 15% to 20%. This entry is derived from a study of PD-1 blockade in classical Hodgkin lymphoma. Study as a whole: On a schedule of every 2 weeks, patients received nivolumab 3 mg/kg intravenously. Study conclusions and caveats: A reduction in baseline TCR diversity was reportedly seen in newly diagnosed patients relative to healthy donors. The causes of the repertoire differences, possibly disease activity or prior therapy, remain undefined. The diversity seen at baseline in complete responders resembled that of newly diagnosed patients.

The sample here was peripheral blood mononuclear cells (PBMCs), taken before the fourth cycle of nivolumab. The sequence came from a human donor with classical Hodgkin lymphoma.

The CDR3 nucleotides read TGCGCCAGCAGCTTGTCGGGACTAGCGGGAGAGAGAGAGCAGTTCTTC. Translated, it gives CASSLSGLAGEREQFF. V and J are TRBV5-1 and TRBJ2-1, with TRBD2 matching 14 bases. Losses at the gene ends were 1 base for V and 10 bases for J; bases not matched to a gene: 7. Germline assignment: CDR1 SGHRS and CDR2 YFSETQ. The CDR3 covers 16 residues.